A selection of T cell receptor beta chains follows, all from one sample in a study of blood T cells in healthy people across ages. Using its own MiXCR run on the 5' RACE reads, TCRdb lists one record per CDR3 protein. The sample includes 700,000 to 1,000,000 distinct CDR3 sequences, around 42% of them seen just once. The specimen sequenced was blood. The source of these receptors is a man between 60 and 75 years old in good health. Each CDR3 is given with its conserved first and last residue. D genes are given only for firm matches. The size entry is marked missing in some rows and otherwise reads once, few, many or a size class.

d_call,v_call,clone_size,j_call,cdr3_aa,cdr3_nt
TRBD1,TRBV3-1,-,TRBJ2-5,CASSQTGTGGYNEQYF,TGTGCCAGCAGCCAGACCGGGACAGGGGGCTATAATGAGCAGTACTTC
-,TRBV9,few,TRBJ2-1,CASSTLEGEQFF,TGTGCCAGCAGCACCCTGGAGGGTGAGCAGTTCTTC
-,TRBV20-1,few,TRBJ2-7,CSARARASHEQYF,TGCAGTGCTAGGGCCAGGGCTTCCCACGAGCAGTACTTC
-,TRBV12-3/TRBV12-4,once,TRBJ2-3,CASRRVGDTQYF,TGTGCCAGCAGACGTGTAGGAGATACGCAGTATTTT
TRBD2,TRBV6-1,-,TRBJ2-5,CASSELAGQETQYF,TGTGCCAGCAGTGAACTAGCGGGGCAAGAGACCCAGTACTTC
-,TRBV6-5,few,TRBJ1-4,CAGGRGSTNEKLFF,TGTGCCGGCGGCCGGGGTTCAACTAATGAAAAACTGTTTTTT
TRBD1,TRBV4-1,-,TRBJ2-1,CASSQELGTGAYNEQFF,TGCGCCAGCAGCCAGGAACTTGGGACAGGGGCCTACAATGAGCAGTTCTTC
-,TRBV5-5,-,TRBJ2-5,CASSLVGLQETQYF,TGTGCCAGCAGCTTGGTGGGGCTCCAAGAGACCCAGTACTTC
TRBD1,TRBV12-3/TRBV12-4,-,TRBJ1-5,CASSLDRGPQPQHF,TGTGCCAGCAGCCTCGACAGGGGGCCCCAGCCCCAGCATTTT
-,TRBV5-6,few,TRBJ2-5,CATIRQGVYETQYF,TGTGCCACCATAAGACAAGGGGTCTACGAGACCCAGTACTTC
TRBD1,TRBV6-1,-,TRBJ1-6,CASNTDRGGTGGSPLHF,TGTGCCAGCAATACGGACAGGGGTGGAACCGGGGGGTCACCCCTCCACTTT
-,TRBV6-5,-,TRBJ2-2,CASSIEQSGELFF,TGTGCCAGCAGTATTGAACAAAGCGGGGAGCTGTTTTTT
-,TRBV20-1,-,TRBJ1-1,CSALTVGLGTEAFF,TGCAGTGCACTAACGGTGGGGCTGGGTACTGAAGCTTTCTTT
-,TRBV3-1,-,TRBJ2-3,CASSPRTTPDTQYF,TGTGCCAGCAGCCCCCGGACAACTCCAGATACGCAGTATTTT
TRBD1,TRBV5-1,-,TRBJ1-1,CASSGGQAPRTEAFF,TGCGCCAGCAGCGGTGGACAGGCCCCACGGACTGAAGCTTTCTTT
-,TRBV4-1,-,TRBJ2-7,CASSQGPGYVYEQYF,TGCGCCAGCAGCCAAGGACCAGGGTACGTTTACGAGCAGTACTTC
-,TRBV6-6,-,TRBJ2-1,CASSYGGEPYNEQFF,TGTGCCAGCAGTTACGGGGGCGAGCCTTACAATGAGCAGTTCTTC
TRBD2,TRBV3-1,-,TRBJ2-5,CASTSGGTSGGPQETQYF,TGTGCCAGCACCTCCGGTGGGACTAGCGGGGGTCCCCAAGAGACCCAGTACTTC
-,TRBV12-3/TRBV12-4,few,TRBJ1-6,CASSSGRSSPLHF,TGTGCCAGCAGTTCCGGGAGGAGTTCACCCCTCCACTTT
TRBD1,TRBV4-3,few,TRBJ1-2,CASSQARTGSYGYTF,TGCGCCAGCAGCCAAGCCCGGACAGGGAGCTATGGCTACACCTTC
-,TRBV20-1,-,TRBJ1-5,CSATAGYSSYSNQPQHF,TGCAGTGCCACAGCAGGGTATTCCTCATATAGCAATCAGCCCCAGCATTTT
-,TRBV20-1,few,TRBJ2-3,CSASEGGVTDTQYF,TGCAGTGCTAGTGAGGGGGGGGTCACAGATACGCAGTATTTT
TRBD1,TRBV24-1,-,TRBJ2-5,CATSSRDRYQETQYF,TGTGCCACCAGTTCCCGGGACAGGTACCAAGAGACCCAGTACTTC
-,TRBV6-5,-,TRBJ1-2,CASSYSTFGGYTF,TGTGCCAGCAGTTACTCCACCTTTGGAGGCTACACCTTC
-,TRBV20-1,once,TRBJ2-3,CSASRVLSGDPPKVFPDTQYF,TGCAGTGCTAGCAGGGTTTTAAGTGGGGACCCACCCAAGGTCTTCCCAGATACGCAGTATTTT
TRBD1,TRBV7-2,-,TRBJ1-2,CASSSGTGGVFGYTF,TGTGCCAGCAGCTCGGGGACAGGGGGCGTTTTCGGCTACACCTTC
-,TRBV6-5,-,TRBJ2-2,CASSYGRDSPTGELFF,TGTGCCAGCAGTTACGGCAGGGACTCCCCCACCGGGGAGCTGTTTTTT